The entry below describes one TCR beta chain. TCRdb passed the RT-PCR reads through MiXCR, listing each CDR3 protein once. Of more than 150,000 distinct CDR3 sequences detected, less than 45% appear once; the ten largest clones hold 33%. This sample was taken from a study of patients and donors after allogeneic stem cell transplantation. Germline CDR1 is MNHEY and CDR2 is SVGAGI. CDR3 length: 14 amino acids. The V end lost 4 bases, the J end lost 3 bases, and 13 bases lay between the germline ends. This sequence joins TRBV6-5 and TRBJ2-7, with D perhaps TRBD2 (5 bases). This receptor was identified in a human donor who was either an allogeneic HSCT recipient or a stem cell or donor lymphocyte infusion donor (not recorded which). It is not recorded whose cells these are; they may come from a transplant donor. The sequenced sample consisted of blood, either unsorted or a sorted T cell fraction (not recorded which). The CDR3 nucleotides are TGTGCCAGCAGTTTACTCGCCGCGGGCTACGAGCAGTACTTC. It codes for CASSLLAAGYEQYF.